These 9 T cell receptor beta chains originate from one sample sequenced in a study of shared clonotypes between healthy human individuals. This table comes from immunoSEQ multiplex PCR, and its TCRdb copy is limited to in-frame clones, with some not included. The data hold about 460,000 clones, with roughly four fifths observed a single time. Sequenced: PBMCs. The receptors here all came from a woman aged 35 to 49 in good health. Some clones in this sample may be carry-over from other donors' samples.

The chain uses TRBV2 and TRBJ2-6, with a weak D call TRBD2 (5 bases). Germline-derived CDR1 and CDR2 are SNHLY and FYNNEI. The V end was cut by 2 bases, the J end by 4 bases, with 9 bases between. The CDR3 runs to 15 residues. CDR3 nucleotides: TGTGCCAGCAGTGAAAGAGGGCTCGGGGCCAACGTCCTGACTTTC. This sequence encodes CASSERGLGANVLTF.

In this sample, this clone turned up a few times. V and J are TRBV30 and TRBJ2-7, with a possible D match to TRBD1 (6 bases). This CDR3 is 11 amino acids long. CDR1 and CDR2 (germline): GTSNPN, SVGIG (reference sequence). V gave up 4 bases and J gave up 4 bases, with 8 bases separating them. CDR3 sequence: CAWMGTYEQYF. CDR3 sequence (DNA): TGTGCCTGGATGGGGACATACGAGCAGTACTTC.

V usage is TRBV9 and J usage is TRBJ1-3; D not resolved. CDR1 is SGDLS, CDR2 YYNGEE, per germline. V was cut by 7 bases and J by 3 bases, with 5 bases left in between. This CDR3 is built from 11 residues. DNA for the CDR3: TGTGCCAGCTCAGTTGGAAACACCATATATTTT. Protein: CASSVGNTIYF.

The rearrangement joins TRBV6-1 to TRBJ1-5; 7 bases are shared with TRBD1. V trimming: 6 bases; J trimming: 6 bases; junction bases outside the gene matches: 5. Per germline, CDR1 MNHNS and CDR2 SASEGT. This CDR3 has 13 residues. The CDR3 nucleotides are TGTGCCAGCAGCGACAGGGTACTTCAGCCCCAGCATTTT. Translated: CASSDRVLQPQHF.

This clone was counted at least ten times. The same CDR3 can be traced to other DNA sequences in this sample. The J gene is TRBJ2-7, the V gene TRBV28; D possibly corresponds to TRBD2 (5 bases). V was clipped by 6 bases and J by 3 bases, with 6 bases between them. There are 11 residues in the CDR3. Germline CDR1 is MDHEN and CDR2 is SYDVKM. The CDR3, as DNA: TGTGCCAGCAGCCGGGGCTACGAGCAGTACTTC. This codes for CASSRGYEQYF.

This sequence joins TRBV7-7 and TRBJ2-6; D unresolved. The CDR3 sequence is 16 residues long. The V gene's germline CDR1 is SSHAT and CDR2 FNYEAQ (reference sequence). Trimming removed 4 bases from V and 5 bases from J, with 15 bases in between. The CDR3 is CASSCRRQSRANVLTF. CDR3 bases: TGTGCCAGCAGCTGTCGGCGACAAAGTCGGGCCAACGTCCTGACTTTC.

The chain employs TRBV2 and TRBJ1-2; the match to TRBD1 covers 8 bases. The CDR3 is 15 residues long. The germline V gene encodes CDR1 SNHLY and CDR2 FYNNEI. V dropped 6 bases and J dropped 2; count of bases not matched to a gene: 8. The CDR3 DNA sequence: TGTGCCAGCAGCCCCCTCCACAGGGGGAACTATGGCTACACCTTC. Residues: CASSPLHRGNYGYTF.

The CDR3 reads CASSLQTDTQYF. CDR3 in DNA: TGTGCCAGCAGCTTACAGACAGATACGCAGTATTTT. V is TRBV7-9 and J is TRBJ2-3, with D hard to call. From germline, CDR1 is SEHNR and CDR2 FQNEAQ (reference sequence). The V gene lost 2 bases and the J gene lost 3 bases, with 3 bases spanning the gap. The length of the CDR3 is 12 residues.

As DNA, the CDR3 is TGTGCCAGTACCCCAGGGCGGAACTCCTACAATGAGCAGTTCTTC. Its translation is CASTPGRNSYNEQFF. The genes are TRBV19 and TRBJ2-1; tentative D call: TRBD1 (5 bases). V was shortened by 7 bases and J by 0 bases, with 13 bases between the two germline ends. Germline V gives CDR1 LNHDA, CDR2 SQIVND (reference sequence). The CDR3 totals 15 residues.